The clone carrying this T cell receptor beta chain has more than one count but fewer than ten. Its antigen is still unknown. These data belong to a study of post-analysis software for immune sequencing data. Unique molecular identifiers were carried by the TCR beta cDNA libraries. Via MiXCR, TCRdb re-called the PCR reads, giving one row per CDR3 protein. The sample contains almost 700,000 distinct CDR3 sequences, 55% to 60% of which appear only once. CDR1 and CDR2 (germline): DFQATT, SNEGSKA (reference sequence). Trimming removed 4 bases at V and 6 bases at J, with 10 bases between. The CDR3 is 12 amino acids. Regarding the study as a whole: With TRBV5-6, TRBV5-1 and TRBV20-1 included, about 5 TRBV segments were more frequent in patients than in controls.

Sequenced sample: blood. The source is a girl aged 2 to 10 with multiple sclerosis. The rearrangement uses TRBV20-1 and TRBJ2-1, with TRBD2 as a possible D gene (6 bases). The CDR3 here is CSATGTPNEQFF. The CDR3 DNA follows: TGCAGTGCTACCGGGACTCCCAATGAGCAGTTCTTC.